A selection of T cell receptor beta chains follows, all from one sample in a study of lymphopenia after photon versus proton radiotherapy. The method was immunoSEQ multiplex PCR; TCRdb's version includes in-frame clones alone and lacks a portion of them. The data show roughly 30,000 clones, over 85% seen once. The specimen was peripheral blood, collected from a patient treated with photon-based radiotherapy. These receptor sequences come from a woman aged 45-60 years with cholangiocarcinoma. The CDR3 runs from the conserved cysteine through the conserved F or W. D genes are given only for firm matches. Clone size appears in some rows only: once, few, many, or a class for an expanded clone.

D | length | size | J | V | DNA | CDR3
NA | 17 | once | TRBJ1-2 | TRBV10-3 | TGTGCCATCAGTGAGTCACCCTCGAGGGTGAAGAGCTATGGCTACACCTTC | CAISESPSRVKSYGYTF
TRBD1 | 12 | NA | TRBJ1-2 | TRBV6-5 | TGTGCCAGCGGGGACAGGAGCTATGGCTACACCTTC | CASGDRSYGYTF
NA | 16 | NA | TRBJ1-3 | TRBV4-3 | TGCGCCAGCAGCCAAGAGGGGGTTAGCTCTGGAAACACCATATATTTT | CASSQEGVSSGNTIYF
TRBD1 | 18 | NA | TRBJ1-1 | TRBV2 | TGTGCCAGCAGTGGAAGCGTAAGGACAGGCTTAGGGAACACTGAAGCTTTCTTT | CASSGSVRTGLGNTEAFF
NA | 13 | few | TRBJ1-5 | TRBV2 | TGTGCCAGCAGTGTGGAAGGGTGGCAGCCCCAGCATTTT | CASSVEGWQPQHF
NA | 15 | once | TRBJ1-2 | TRBV15 | TGTGCCACCAGCAGAGGGGGGACTGACAGTTATGGCTACACCTTC | CATSRGGTDSYGYTF
TRBD1 | 17 | NA | TRBJ2-5 | TRBV25-1 | TGTGCCAGCAGTGAATCGGTCCGGGGACAGGGGCAAGAGACCCAGTACTTC | CASSESVRGQGQETQYF
NA | 13 | NA | TRBJ1-1 | TRBV27 | TGTGCCAGCGGTATCGGGGGAGGCACTGAAGCTTTCTTT | CASGIGGGTEAFF
TRBD1 | 15 | NA | TRBJ1-4 | TRBV6-5 | TGTGCCAGCGGCACGGCTGGACAGGGACACGGAAAACTGTTTTTT | CASGTAGQGHGKLFF
TRBD2 | 16 | NA | TRBJ2-1 | TRBV2 | TGTGCCAGCAGTGAGGAGCGGGGGTCGGCCCTAGATGAGCAGTTCTTC | CASSEERGSALDEQFF
NA | 17 | NA | TRBJ1-2 | TRBV28 | TGTGCCGCAAACGAACCCTCCAGGTTTGGGGTGGACTATGGCTACACCTTC | CAANEPSRFGVDYGYTF
TRBD2 | 17 | NA | TRBJ2-2 | TRBV7-2 | TGTGCCAGCAGCTTAACCGCCGGGACTAGCGTAATCGGGGAGCTGTTTTTT | CASSLTAGTSVIGELFF
TRBD1 | 12 | NA | TRBJ1-2 | TRBV6-6 | TGTGCCAGCAGCCCACAGGGGTATGGCTACACCTTC | CASSPQGYGYTF
NA | 12 | NA | TRBJ2-2 | TRBV6-6 | TGTGCCAGCCTCGGGGTCACCGGGGAGCTGTTTTTT | CASLGVTGELFF
NA | 17 | NA | TRBJ2-7 | TRBV18 | TGTGCCAGCTCACCTATGGGTTCCAGTTACTGGGCCTACGAGCAGTACTTC | CASSPMGSSYWAYEQYF
TRBD1 | 12 | NA | TRBJ1-1 | TRBV7-9 | TGTGCCAGCAGCTCCCGGGACAGTGAAGCTTTCTTT | CASSSRDSEAFF
TRBD1 | 18 | NA | TRBJ2-2 | TRBV29-1 | TGCAGCGTTGAAGGGGGATTGACAGGGGACCGTTTCACCGGGGAGCTGTTTTTT | CSVEGGLTGDRFTGELFF